The clone carrying this T cell receptor beta chain was counted at least ten times. The CDR3 extends over 15 amino acids. The germline V and J ends were trimmed by 5 bases and 0 bases, with 14 bases remaining between them. Per germline, CDR1 MDHEN and CDR2 SYDVKM. A second PCR, run for 7 to 11 cycles, used a sample-barcoded 5' primer plus a J-beta primer mix. TCRdb reprocessed the 5' RACE reads via MiXCR and lists one record per CDR3 protein. In the table there are roughly 1,700,000 distinct CDR3 sequences, 28% of which are singletons. This specimen comes from a study of blood T cells in healthy people across ages.

The chain has TRBV28 and TRBJ2-7; D uncertain. The clonotype was recovered from a woman under 40 in good health. The material sequenced was blood. The CDR3 region is CASSRASPTSYEQYF. CDR3 coding DNA: TGTGCCAGCAGTAGGGCAAGCCCAACCTCCTACGAGCAGTACTTC. Looking up the rest from reference TRBV28 and TRBJ2-7 gives the full variable domain: DVKVTQSSRYLVKRTGEKVFLECVQDMDHENMFWYRQDPGLGLRLIYFSYDVKMKEKGDIPEGYSVSREKKERFSLILESASTNQTSMYLCASSRASPTSYEQYFGPGTRLTVT.